These 10 T cell receptor beta chains were sequenced from one sample in a study of T cells in women clearing cervical HPV infection. The assay was immunoSEQ multiplex PCR, and TCRdb's table has in-frame clones only and misses some. This sample contains some 24,000 clones. Sequences were obtained from blood buffy coat. These receptors all come from a woman aged 18 to 75 with a cervical HPV16 infection that either progressed to CIN3+ or cleared (not recorded which).

Regarding this clone: Read sequence stops 3 residues before the CDR3 end, and the germline J gene provides the missing end. The rearrangement links TRBV2 to TRBJ2-3, with 9 bases lining up with TRBD1. Germline CDR1 is SNHLY and CDR2 is FYNNEI. This CDR3 contains 15 residues. The CDR3 loop reads CASSKNRGREETQYF. Partial CDR3 DNA: TGTGCCAGCAGTAAAAACAGGGGGCGCGAAGAGACG.

On this clone: Sequencing ends 3 residues short of the CDR3 end; the germline J gene provides the rest. V gene TRBV5-1 combines with J gene TRBJ2-3; 12 bases fit TRBD2. The CDR3 contains 17 residues. CDR1 and CDR2 from the germline V gene are SGHRS and YFSETQ. J lost 4 bases, V lost 4 bases, and 10 bases had no gene match. Partial CDR3 DNA: TGCGCCAGCAGCCCGTGGACTAGCGGGAATCCCCCAGATACG. This codes for CASSPWTSGNPPDT. The whole CDR3 sequence reads CASSPWTSGNPPDTQYF.

Notes on this clone: The CDR3 end lies 3 residues beyond the end of the read and is filled in from the germline J gene. V is TRBV20-1 and J is TRBJ2-7, with 7 bases identical to TRBD1. The germline V gene has CDR1 DFQATT and CDR2 SNEGSKA (reference sequence). The CDR3 covers 14 residues. V trimming: 3 bases; J trimming: 4 bases; junction bases outside the gene matches: 9. This CDR3 reads CSARVRTGGYEQYF. The CDR3 bases that were read are TGCAGTGCTAGGGTAAGGACAGGAGGATACGAG.

A note on this clone: The sequence runs out 3 residues before the end of the CDR3; the remainder is reconstructed from the germline J gene. The rearrangement uses TRBV19 and TRBJ1-2; the match to TRBD1 covers 12 bases. V lost 5 bases to trimming and J lost 4 bases; unmatched junction nucleotides: 5. In germline, CDR1 is LNHDA, CDR2 SQIVND (reference sequence). The CDR3 runs to 15 residues. The CDR3 loop reads CASSAGQGARYGYTF. The CDR3 bases that were read are TGTGCCAGTAGTGCGGGACAGGGGGCTCGCTATGGC. Using reference TRBV19 and TRBJ1-2 for the parts outside the CDR3, the full variable domain is DGGITQSPKYLFRKEGQNVTLSCEQNLNHDAMYWYRQDPGQGLRLIYYSQIVNDFQKGDIAEGYSVSREKKESFPLTVTSAQKNPTAFYLCASSAGQGARYGYTFGSGTRLTVV.

As to this clone: Sequencing ends 3 residues short of the CDR3 end; the germline J gene provides the rest. The chain carries TRBV7-9 and TRBJ1-2, with 7 bases aligning to TRBD1. Germline trimming cut 5 bases from V and 3 bases from J; bases unmatched to any gene: 3. Germline loops: CDR1 SEHNR, CDR2 FQNEAQ (reference sequence). This CDR3 has 13 amino acids. The chain's CDR3 is CASSRQGDYGYTF. Partial CDR3 DNA: TGTGCCAGCAGCCGACAGGGCGACTATGGC.

A note on this clone: The CDR3 end falls 3 residues outside the read, so it is completed with the germline J gene. The rearrangement links TRBV19 to TRBJ2-7, with 7 bases that match TRBD2. The CDR3 totals 14 residues. Trimming took 1 base from V and 3 from J; bases not matched to a gene: 3. Germline CDR1 reads LNHDA; CDR2 reads SQIVND (reference sequence). CDR3 DNA (partial): TGTGCCAGTAGTATAGGACGCGGGAGCTACGAG. Translated, it gives CASSIGRGSYE. The full CDR3 protein is CASSIGRGSYEQYF.

Regarding this clone: The CDR3 end is not reached by the read, which stops 3 residues before it; the germline J gene fills it in. The rearrangement links TRBV20-1 to TRBJ2-1; D is ambiguous. This CDR3 contains 11 residues. V lost 2 bases, J lost 8 bases, and 7 bases lay in between. Per germline, CDR1 DFQATT and CDR2 SNEGSKA (reference sequence). CDR3 amino acids: CSARLYDEQFF. The covered CDR3 bases are TGCAGTGCTAGACTCTATGATGAG.

A word on this clone: The sequence runs out 3 residues before the end of the CDR3; the remainder is reconstructed from the germline J gene. The rearrangement links TRBV4-1 to TRBJ2-7; the D is unclear. V lost 0 bases to trimming and J lost 1 base, with 10 bases between them. The CDR3 is 15 residues long. CDR1 is MGHRA, CDR2 YSYEKL, per germline. The CDR3 here is CASSQEPSYSYEQYF. The CDR3 DNA, read in part, is TGCGCCAGCAGCCAAGAGCCCAGTTATTCCTACGAG.

With respect to this clone: From the germline J gene comes the end of the CDR3, since the read stops 3 residues before it. This sequence joins TRBV10-3 and TRBJ2-7; TRBD1 agrees at 9 bases. Per germline, CDR1 ENHRY and CDR2 SYGVKD. There are 17 residues in the CDR3. V gave up 2 bases and J gave up 4 bases; unmatched junction bases: 12. The CDR3 bases that were read are TGTGCCATCAGTGAGCAGATTCTAAGGGACAGGGTGTACGAG. Its translation is CAISEQILRDRVYE. The entire CDR3 protein reads CAISEQILRDRVYEQYF.

In the case of this clone: The read terminates 3 residues ahead of where the CDR3 ends, so the germline J gene completes it. This sequence joins TRBV7-9 and TRBJ1-2; D is perhaps TRBD1 (6 bases). The CDR3 is made up of 15 amino acids. Germline V gives CDR1 SEHNR, CDR2 FQNEAQ (reference sequence). The CDR3 reads CASPGGREVVYDYTF. CDR3 DNA, as far as it was read: TGTGCCAGCCCCGGGGGGCGGGAGGTCGTTTACGAC.